This T cell receptor beta chain was captured by sequencing in a study of T cell responses to AZD1222 COVID-19 vaccine. Losses at the gene ends were 8 bases for V and 3 bases for J; bases not matched to a gene: 15. Germline CDR1 is LNHNV and CDR2 is YYDKDF (reference sequence). The CDR3 loop spans 18 amino acids. Sequencing was performed with immunoSEQ multiplex PCR; in TCRdb, only in-frame clones are kept and a portion is missing. This table holds approximately 110,000 clones, 88% found once. Study-wide results and limits: AZD1222 recipients seropositive at baseline numbered only five to seven. Clonal diversity was possibly underestimated, and white British individuals and females predominated among donors.

A note on this clone: Antigen specificity is unknown.

The V gene is TRBV15, the J gene TRBJ2-3; 12 nucleotides align to TRBD1. This material consisted of peripheral blood, taken on day 0 of AZD1222 vaccination. This TCR derives from an adult in good health. CDR3 amino acids: CATDFGTGGAFLTDTQYF. CDR3 DNA: TGTGCCACCGACTTTGGGACAGGGGGCGCTTTTTTGACAGATACGCAGTATTTT.